The 17 T cell receptor beta chains listed next were all sequenced from one sample in a study of identical twins. TCRdb re-analysed the 5' RACE reads in MiXCR, keeping a single row per CDR3 protein. The table shows a few hundred thousand distinct CDR3 sequences, with approximately 16% occurring only once. The same data also contributed to another study, on yellow fever vaccine responses in identical twins.

Material for sequencing was CD4+ T cells sorted from blood. These receptors all come from a young woman in good health.

The V gene is TRBV12-3 or TRBV12-4, the J gene TRBJ2-2, with TRBD1 as a possible D gene (6 bases). The CDR3 extends over 16 amino acids. Trimming pared 8 bases from V and 1 base from J, leaving 17 bases between. The CDR3 reads CASGPRPGQNTGELFF. The CDR3 nucleotides read TGTGCCAGCGGCCCGAGACCGGGACAGAACACCGGGGAGCTGTTTTTT.

The chain joins TRBV27 to TRBJ1-2; no clear D gene. The CDR3 length is 11 residues. Germline V gene sequence: CDR1 MNHEY, CDR2 SMNVEV (reference sequence). V was cut by 5 bases and J by 4 bases, with 5 bases left in between. CDR3 DNA: TGTGCCAGCAGTCCACCCTATGGCTACACCTTC. This gives the protein CASSPPYGYTF.

This chain connects TRBV28 to TRBJ2-1; 9 nucleotides line up with TRBD2. CDR3 size: 14 residues. Germline lookup yields CDR1 MDHEN and CDR2 SYDVKM. J lost 7 bases, V lost 6 bases, and 7 bases had no gene match. The CDR3 is CASRTGGRANEQFF. For the CDR3, the DNA is TGTGCCAGCAGGACTGGCGGGAGGGCAAATGAGCAGTTCTTC.

This chain connects TRBV7-7 to TRBJ2-1; 8 bases fit TRBD1. Germline CDR1 and CDR2: SSHAT and FNYEAQ (reference sequence). V was clipped by 5 bases and J by 9 bases; unmatched bases: 6. The length of the CDR3 is 13 residues. The CDR3 DNA reads as TGTGCCAGCAGCCTGATCGACAGGGGTGAGCAGTTCTTC. Protein sequence: CASSLIDRGEQFF.

V and J are TRBV29-1 and TRBJ1-1, with unresolved D. The CDR3 spans 11 residues. Trimming removed 5 bases at V and 1 base at J, with 5 bases between. Germline CDR1 is SQVTM and CDR2 is ANQGSEA. The CDR3 DNA follows: TGCAGCGTTCTCGGGAACACTGAAGCTTTCTTT. This gives the protein CSVLGNTEAFF.

This chain uses TRBV6-1 with TRBJ2-1; D is undetermined. V was cut by 3 bases and J by 6 bases, with 12 bases left in between. This CDR3 contains 14 residues. Germline CDR1 MNHNS, CDR2 SASEGT. The CDR3 protein is CASSEETLVNEQFF. CDR3 DNA: TGTGCCAGCAGTGAGGAAACACTGGTCAATGAGCAGTTCTTC.

The gene calls are TRBV5-1 and TRBJ2-1, with TRBD1 matching over 7 bases. Germline values: CDR1 SGHRS, CDR2 YFSETQ. V dropped 4 bases and J dropped 2; count of bases not matched to a gene: 6. The CDR3 length is 15 residues. The CDR3, as DNA: TGCGCCAGCAGCCCCCCCGGGACAGCCTACAATGAGCAGTTCTTC. It translates to CASSPPGTAYNEQFF.

The chain recombines TRBV24-1 with TRBJ2-7; the D gene is possibly TRBD1 (6 bases). The germline gives CDR1 KGHDR, CDR2 SFDVKD. The CDR3 is 16 residues long. Trimming left V 1 base short and J 6 bases short, with 18 bases between. CDR3 bases: TGTGCCACCAGTGATTTCCGTAACTCCACAGGGTCCGAGCAGTACTTC. This sequence encodes CATSDFRNSTGSEQYF.

The V gene is TRBV11-2, the J gene TRBJ2-1; 9 bases map to TRBD2. Per germline, CDR1 SGHAT and CDR2 FQNNGV. Germline trimming cut 1 base from V and 8 bases from J; bases unmatched to any gene: 6. The length of the CDR3 is 15 residues. CDR3 sequence (DNA): TGTGCCAGCAGCTTAGTGGCTAGCGGGACCTATGAGCAGTTCTTC. Translation: CASSLVASGTYEQFF.

The chain uses TRBV5-1 and TRBJ2-3; TRBD2 aligns across 7 bases. Germline loops: CDR1 SGHRS, CDR2 YFSETQ. The CDR3 sequence is 16 residues long. V shed 4 bases, J shed 2 bases, and the junction held 10 bases outside the gene matches. CDR3 nucleotides: TGCGCCAGCAGCCCCGTGAGAGCGGGGTACACAGATACGCAGTATTTT. It codes for CASSPVRAGYTDTQYF.

This clonotype appeared a few times. The rearrangement uses TRBV5-1 and TRBJ2-6; D not resolved. The CDR3 is 15 amino acids. Germline V gene lookup returns CDR1 SGHRS and CDR2 YFSETQ. Trimming took off 0 bases at V and 0 bases at J, with 4 bases between the two ends. The CDR3 sequence: CASSLEASGANVLTF. The CDR3 bases are TGCGCCAGCAGCTTGGAAGCCTCTGGGGCCAACGTCCTGACTTTC.

This chain connects TRBV2 to TRBJ2-4; a possible D gene is TRBD2 (5 bases). The CDR3 length is 13 residues. The germline V gene has CDR1 SNHLY and CDR2 FYNNEI. V lost 7 bases to trimming and J lost 8 bases, with 15 bases between them. The CDR3 loop is CASNRGSMDIQYF. The CDR3 coding sequence is TGTGCCAGCAATCGGGGTTCTATGGACATTCAGTACTTC.

The V call is TRBV28, the J call TRBJ2-7; D uncertain. This CDR3 comprises 15 residues. The V gene's germline CDR1 is MDHEN and CDR2 SYDVKM. Trimming removed 4 bases from V and 1 base from J, with 14 bases in between. CDR3 sequence: CASSSQVPKSYEQYV. In nucleotides, the CDR3 is TGTGCCAGCAGTTCTCAGGTCCCAAAGTCCTACGAGCAGTACGTC.

This clonotype has a handful of counts. The chain combines TRBV5-1 with TRBJ2-1, with 9 bases aligning to TRBD1. Trimming at V came to 3 bases and at J to 6 bases, leaving 4 bases not matched to a gene. The germline V gene has CDR1 SGHRS and CDR2 YFSETQ. This CDR3 spans 14 amino acids. The CDR3 region is CASSWTGEGNEQFF. CDR3 bases: TGCGCCAGCAGCTGGACAGGGGAGGGCAATGAGCAGTTCTTC.

The table lists this clonotype with a few counts. This rearrangement joins TRBV10-2 to TRBJ2-2; D is uncertain. Germline CDR1 is WSHSY and CDR2 is SAAADI. V lost 3 bases and J lost 6, with 8 bases in between. The CDR3 has 13 amino acids. CDR3 in amino acids: CASSDLRSGELFF. DNA for the CDR3: TGCGCCAGCAGTGACTTAAGGTCCGGGGAGCTGTTTTTT.

This clonotype was seen only a few times. The rearrangement joins TRBV7-2 to TRBJ2-1, with TRBD1 as a possible D gene (6 bases). Germline V lookup: CDR1 SGHTA, CDR2 FQGNSA. The CDR3 totals 16 residues. The V and J ends lost 5 bases and 5 bases respectively, with 19 bases between them. For the CDR3, the DNA is TGTGCCAGCAGCCGGACCGGGACAACCCCCCACAATGAGCAGTTCTTC. Translation: CASSRTGTTPHNEQFF.

A few counts support this clonotype. The chain joins TRBV6-1 to TRBJ1-3; 9 nucleotides align to TRBD1. Germline trimming cut 6 bases from V and 1 base from J; bases unmatched to any gene: 4. Germline assignment: CDR1 MNHNS and CDR2 SASEGT. The CDR3 is 15 amino acids. CDR3 DNA: TGTGCCAGCAGCCCCGGGACAGGGTCTGGAAACACCATATATTTT. Its translation is CASSPGTGSGNTIYF.